This T cell receptor beta chain was identified in a study of OX40 agonist ivuxolimab in advanced cancers. About the study: One hepatocellular carcinoma and two cutaneous melanoma patients partially responded.

Comment on this clone: What it binds is not known.

General observations from the study: Relative to CD4+ cells, CD8+ T cells on average had more expanded clones. Partial responders at 0.1-3.0 mg/kg had among the lowest clonal expansion.

CDR1 SGHTA and CDR2 FQGTGA come from the germline V gene. The CDR3 loop spans 14 amino acids. Trimming cost V 5 bases and J 5 bases, with 15 bases left between them. Method: immunoSEQ multiplex PCR; TCRdb's copy keeps in-frame clones and lacks some. In the table there are 80,000 to 100,000 clones, 90% to 95% of which are singletons. J is TRBJ2-5 and V is TRBV7-3, with D unclear. The sequencing here drew on CD4+ or CD8+ T cells sorted from blood, taken in a trial of the OX40 agonist ivuxolimab. The receptor comes from an adult with an advanced solid tumor such as melanoma, head and neck, liver or kidney cancer. The CDR3: CASSPTGSTETQYF. In DNA, the CDR3 is TGTGCCAGCAGCCCAACTGGTAGTACGGAGACCCAGTACTTC.